A selection of T cell receptor beta chains follows, all from one sample in a study of blood T cell repertoires in COVID-19. Only in-frame clones appear in the TCRdb table, and some are missing; sequencing was by immunoSEQ multiplex PCR. In the table there are 350,000 or so clones, 70% to 90% of which are singletons. Sequencing used peripheral blood. The receptors were gathered from a woman in her twenties or thirties with COVID-19, enrolled during active disease. Each CDR3 is given with its conserved first and last residue. Fields, in order: CDR3 protein, CDR3 DNA, D gene, V gene, clone size, J gene. The D gene is left open where the match is weak. Clone size appears in some rows only: once, few, many, or a class for an expanded clone.

CASSYVGQETSPLHF TGTGCCAGCAGTTACGTGGGACAAGAGACTTCACCCCTCCACTTT - TRBV6-2/TRBV6-3 - TRBJ1-6
CASSHDRGGQPQHF TGCGCCAGCAGCCACGACAGGGGTGGGCAGCCCCAGCATTTT TRBD1 TRBV4-3 - TRBJ1-5
CASSLERGGHTDTQYF TGTGCCAGCAGTCTAGAGCGGGGGGGCCACACAGATACGCAGTATTTT TRBD2 TRBV2 - TRBJ2-3
CASGPWGRVTEAFF TGTGCCAGCGGTCCTTGGGGGCGGGTCACTGAAGCTTTCTTT - TRBV7-2 - TRBJ1-1
CASTKEGSETQYF TGTGCCAGCACCAAAGAGGGATCGGAGACCCAGTACTTC - TRBV5-4 - TRBJ2-5
CASSLTGSGANVLTF TGTGCCAGTAGCCTAACAGGCTCTGGGGCCAACGTCCTGACTTTC - TRBV19 - TRBJ2-6
CAISSRLGEAENTEAFF TGTGCCATCAGCTCCCGCCTTGGAGAGGCAGAAAACACTGAAGCTTTCTTT - TRBV10-3 - TRBJ1-1
CASGYRVPGELFF TGTGCTAGTGGTTACAGGGTACCCGGGGAGCTGTTTTTT - TRBV12-5 - TRBJ2-2
CASSPSGANVLTF TGCGCCAGCAGTCCTTCTGGGGCCAACGTCCTGACTTTC - TRBV10-2 - TRBJ2-6
CASSYVGANTEAFF TGTGCCAGCAGTTACGTTGGGGCGAACACTGAAGCTTTCTTT - TRBV6-5 - TRBJ1-1
CATSRGGNTEAFF TGTGCCACCAGCCGGGGGGGGAACACTGAAGCTTTCTTT - TRBV24-1 few TRBJ1-1
CATGGLTGDQPQHF TGTGCCACCGGGGGACTTACCGGGGATCAGCCCCAGCATTTT - TRBV28 - TRBJ1-5
CATSDYTGTSTDTQYF TGTGCCACCAGTGATTACACCGGGACTAGCACAGATACGCAGTATTTT - TRBV24-1 - TRBJ2-3
CASSLNNEQFF TGTGCCAGCAGCCTTAACAATGAGCAGTTCTTC - TRBV6-5 - TRBJ2-1
CASSQQGYSTDTQYF TGTGCCAGCAGCCAACAGGGTTATAGCACAGATACGCAGTATTTT - TRBV3-1/TRBV3-2 - TRBJ2-3
CASSVGVSEAFF TGTGCCAGCAGCGTAGGAGTGTCTGAAGCTTTCTTT - TRBV7-8 - TRBJ1-1
CASSQGLYNEQFF TGCGCCAGCAGCCAGGGACTTTACAATGAGCAGTTCTTC - TRBV4-1 - TRBJ2-1
CASSIQGVNYGYTF TGTGCCAGTAGTATCCAGGGCGTAAACTATGGCTACACCTTC - TRBV19 - TRBJ1-2
CASSVDGDWDQPQHF TGTGCCAGCAGCGTAGATGGGGACTGGGATCAGCCCCAGCATTTT - TRBV9 few TRBJ1-5
CASSLGSTNEKLFF TGTGCCAGCAGCTTAGGCAGTACTAATGAAAAACTGTTTTTT - TRBV11-2 - TRBJ1-4
CASSHPTGYTGELFF TGTGCCAGCAGCCATCCCACAGGTTACACCGGGGAGCTGTTTTTT - TRBV3-1/TRBV3-2 - TRBJ2-2
CASSQAVYYGYTF TGTGCCAGCAGCCAAGCCGTGTACTATGGCTACACCTTC - TRBV3-1/TRBV3-2 - TRBJ1-2
CASSSQAQRSYNEQFF TGTGCCAGCAGCTCCCAAGCGCAGAGGTCCTACAATGAGCAGTTCTTC - TRBV3-1/TRBV3-2 - TRBJ2-1
CASSLWGGGRYGYTF TGTGCCAGCAGCTTGTGGGGCGGGGGAAGATATGGCTACACCTTC - TRBV5-6 once TRBJ1-2
CASSDSAGSEQYF TGTGCCAGCAGTGACTCCGCGGGGAGCGAGCAGTACTTC - TRBV6-4 few TRBJ2-7
CASSLSGVVPNEQFF TGTGCCAGCAGCCTTAGCGGGGTTGTGCCCAATGAGCAGTTCTTC TRBD2 TRBV11-1 - TRBJ2-1
CASSIVGGSNQPQHF TGTGCCAGTAGTATTGTAGGGGGTAGCAATCAGCCCCAGCATTTT - TRBV19 once TRBJ1-5
CASSYPGGRDTEAFF TGCGCCAGCAGCTACCCAGGGGGAAGGGACACTGAAGCTTTCTTT TRBD1 TRBV5-1 - TRBJ1-1
CASSLEGAAKNIQYF TGTGCCAGCAGCCTCGAGGGGGCTGCCAAAAACATTCAGTACTTC TRBD1 TRBV3-1/TRBV3-2 - TRBJ2-4
CASSYSAQGDTEAFF TGTGCCAGCAGTTACTCGGCGCAGGGGGACACTGAAGCTTTCTTT TRBD1 TRBV6-5 - TRBJ1-1
CASTLTGGEGNTIYF TGTGCCAGCACCCTCACAGGGGGCGAAGGAAACACCATATATTTT TRBD1 TRBV2 - TRBJ1-3
CASSSGQGDTGELFF TGTGCCAGCAGCTCCGGACAGGGGGACACCGGGGAGCTGTTTTTT TRBD1 TRBV6-2/TRBV6-3 few TRBJ2-2
CASRTQGSYGYTF TGTGCCAGCAGGACACAGGGGAGCTATGGCTACACCTTC TRBD1 TRBV6-6 - TRBJ1-2
CASSQDSSGNTIYF TGCGCCAGCAGCCAAGATAGCTCTGGAAACACCATATATTTT - TRBV4-1 - TRBJ1-3
CASSQVGSEAFF TGTGCCAGCAGCCAAGTCGGGTCTGAAGCTTTCTTT - TRBV3-1/TRBV3-2 - TRBJ1-1
CASSPSGEAGVTYNEQFF TGTGCCAGCAGCCCCTCTGGGGAAGCGGGGGTGACATACAATGAGCAGTTCTTC TRBD2 TRBV9 - TRBJ2-1
CASSPRLAGRDTQYF TGTGCCAGCAGCCCGAGACTAGCGGGGCGGGATACGCAGTATTTT TRBD2 TRBV7-9 - TRBJ2-3
CASTRGGTSTDTQYF TGTGCCAGCACGAGGGGTGGGACTAGCACAGATACGCAGTATTTT - TRBV7-2 - TRBJ2-3
CASRTGGLYGYTF TGTGCCAGCAGGACAGGGGGCCTCTATGGCTACACCTTC TRBD1 TRBV2 - TRBJ1-2
CASSLSTGWSSGAYEQFF TGCGCCAGCAGTCTCTCTACGGGGTGGAGTAGCGGGGCCTATGAGCAGTTCTTC TRBD2 TRBV4-3 once TRBJ2-1
CASSHTTSGGTDTQYF TGTGCCAGCAGCCACACGACTAGCGGGGGCACAGATACGCAGTATTTT TRBD2 TRBV7-9 - TRBJ2-3
CASSFIADEQFF TGTGCCAGCAGCTTCATAGCCGATGAGCAGTTCTTC - TRBV7-2 - TRBJ2-1
CASSQPGTSGVETQYF TGTGCCAGCAGCCAGCCCGGGACTAGCGGGGTCGAGACCCAGTACTTC TRBD2 TRBV3-1/TRBV3-2 - TRBJ2-5
CASSPRLAGTTGELFF TGCGCCAGCAGCCCGCGACTAGCGGGGACCACCGGGGAGCTGTTTTTT TRBD2 TRBV5-1 - TRBJ2-2
CASSQEVAATNEKLFF TGCGCCAGCAGCCAAGAAGTGGCGGCAACTAATGAAAAACTGTTTTTT - TRBV4-1 few TRBJ1-4
CASKGESIYGYTF TGTGCCAGCAAGGGGGAATCCATTTATGGCTACACCTTC - TRBV28 - TRBJ1-2
CASSLGGKNQPQHF TGTGCCAGCAGCTTAGGAGGGAAGAATCAGCCCCAGCATTTT - TRBV7-8 - TRBJ1-5
CASSPSHRGTNEKLFF TGTGCCAGCAGCCCCTCCCACAGGGGAACTAATGAAAAACTGTTTTTT TRBD1 TRBV27 - TRBJ1-4
CATSISWAGWDSPLHF TGTGCCACCAGCATCTCCTGGGCAGGGTGGGATTCACCCCTCCACTTT - TRBV15 - TRBJ1-6
CASSRSPYYGYTF TGTGCCAGCAGTAGGAGTCCCTACTATGGCTACACCTTC - TRBV12-3/TRBV12-4 - TRBJ1-2
CASSFGSGELFF TGTGCCAGCAGCTTCGGGAGCGGGGAGCTGTTTTTT - TRBV7-3 - TRBJ2-2
CASSKTGVRSYEQYF TGTGCCAGCAGCAAGACAGGGGTCCGCTCCTACGAGCAGTACTTC TRBD1 TRBV7-9 - TRBJ2-7
CASTLSGWNTEAFF TGTGCCAGCACCCTAAGCGGCTGGAACACTGAAGCTTTCTTT - TRBV11-2 - TRBJ1-1
CASSAAHQNTGELFF TGTGCCAGCAGTGCGGCACACCAAAACACCGGGGAGCTGTTTTTT - TRBV6-2/TRBV6-3 - TRBJ2-2
CASRLEQGAGNTEAFF TGTGCCAGCAGGCTCGAACAGGGGGCAGGGAACACTGAAGCTTTCTTT TRBD1 TRBV28 - TRBJ1-1
CASSPQGGGGYYEQYF TGTGCCAGCAGCCCCCAAGGCGGGGGAGGATACTACGAGCAGTACTTC TRBD2 TRBV7-9 - TRBJ2-7
CASTQRTGANSPLHF TGCGCCAGCACCCAGAGGACAGGGGCGAATTCACCCCTCCACTTT TRBD1 TRBV4-1 - TRBJ1-6